This T cell receptor beta chain was found in a study of shared clonotypes between healthy human individuals. Looking at the study overall: There were three CD4 naive, three CD4 memory, two CD8 naive and one CD8 memory plates per donor.

Germline V CDR1 and CDR2: MGHDK, SYGVNS. The CDR3 extends over 16 amino acids. Trimming took off 4 bases at V and 3 bases at J, with 15 bases between the two ends. Assay used: immunoSEQ multiplex PCR; TCRdb lists only in-frame clones, some missing. The sample contains over a million clones, about 75% of which appear only once. The sample was memory CD4+ T cells sorted from blood. Subset indicated: CD45RA-negative fraction. The V gene is TRBV25-1, the J gene TRBJ2-2; the D is unclear. The receptor comes from a man aged 18 to 29 in good health. The CDR3 loop reads CASSAGSQRDTGELFF. The CDR3 bases are TGTGCCAGCAGTGCAGGCTCGCAAAGGGACACCGGGGAGCTGTTTTTT.